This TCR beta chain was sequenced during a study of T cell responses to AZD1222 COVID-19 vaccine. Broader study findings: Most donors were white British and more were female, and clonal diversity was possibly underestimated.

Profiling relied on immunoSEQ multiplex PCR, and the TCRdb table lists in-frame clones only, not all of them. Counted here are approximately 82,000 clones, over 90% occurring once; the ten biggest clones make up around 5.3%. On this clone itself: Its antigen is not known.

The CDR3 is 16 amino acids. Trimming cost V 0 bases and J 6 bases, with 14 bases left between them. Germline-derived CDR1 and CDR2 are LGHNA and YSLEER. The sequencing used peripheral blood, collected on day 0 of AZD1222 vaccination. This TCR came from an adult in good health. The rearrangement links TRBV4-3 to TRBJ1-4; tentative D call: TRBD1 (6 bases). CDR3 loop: CASSQEGGPQYEKLFF. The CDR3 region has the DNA TGCGCCAGCAGCCAAGAGGGGGGGCCCCAGTATGAAAAACTGTTTTTT.